The source of this T cell receptor (beta chain) is a study of radiotherapy plus CTLA-4 blockade in lung cancer. Repertoires were generated with immunoSEQ multiplex PCR, while TCRdb's copy carries only in-frame clones and drops some. The sample consists of about 48,000 clones, 65% to 90% of them appearing once. The sample in question was peripheral blood, obtained from a patient treated with radiotherapy plus ipilimumab. The TCR comes from a human donor with non-small cell lung cancer that progressed on radiotherapy plus ipilimumab. Some clones in this sample may be carry-over from other donors' samples.

The CDR3 nucleotides are TGTGCCAGCAGCCTCGACGGGGGGGGCGGGTACGAGCAGTACTTC. Translation: CASSLDGGGGYEQYF. The chain carries TRBV7-8 and TRBJ2-7; 8 positions match TRBD2. CDR3 length: 15 amino acids. The V and J ends lost 5 bases and 4 bases, in that order; junction bases with no gene match: 10. CDR1 and CDR2 (germline): SGHVS, FQNEAQ.